This T cell receptor (beta chain) appears in the sequencing data of a study of blood T cell repertoires in COVID-19. Overall study context: From the United States, Italy and Spain came samples of acute and convalescent COVID-19.

Method: immunoSEQ multiplex PCR; TCRdb's copy keeps in-frame clones and lacks some. The repertoire includes about 150,000 clones, over 65% of them detected once, and approximately 6% sits in the top ten. The cohort comprised adults aged roughly 18 to 95 years residing in about two dozen US areas. Clinical history reported by participants formed the basis on which cohorts were assigned. All recovered Cohort 3 donors got two negative PCRs, got clearance, or saw symptom resolution. CDR1 is MNHNS and CDR2 is SASEGT in the germline V gene. V was pared by 2 bases and J by 1 base, with 0 bases of the junction left unmatched. This CDR3 contains 15 residues.

V and J are TRBV6-1 and TRBJ2-2, with 8 positions matching TRBD2. The sequencing sample was made of PBMCs or T cells enriched from blood (not recorded which). The source of this sequence is a woman between 45 and 60 years old who had recovered from COVID-19. The CDR3 protein is CASSERGGNTGELFF. CDR3 sequence (DNA): TGTGCCAGCAGTGAACGGGGGGGGAACACCGGGGAGCTGTTTTTT.